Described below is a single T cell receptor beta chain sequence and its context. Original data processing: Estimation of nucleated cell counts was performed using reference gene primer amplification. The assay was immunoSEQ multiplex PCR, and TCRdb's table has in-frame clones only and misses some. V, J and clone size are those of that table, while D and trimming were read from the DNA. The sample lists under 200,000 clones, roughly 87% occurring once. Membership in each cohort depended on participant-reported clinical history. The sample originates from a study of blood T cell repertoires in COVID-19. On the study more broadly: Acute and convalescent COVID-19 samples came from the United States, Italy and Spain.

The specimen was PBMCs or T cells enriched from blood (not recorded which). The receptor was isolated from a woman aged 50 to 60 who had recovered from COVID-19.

The CDR3: CASSKAQLAGYSSYNEQFF. The CDR3 nucleotides read TGTGCCAGCAGCAAAGCCCAACTAGCGGGTTATTCCTCCTACAATGAGCAGTTCTTC. V usage is TRBV21-1 and J usage is TRBJ2-1; the D call of TRBD2 is as the table states it, not checked on the DNA. TRBV21-1 is a recognized pseudogene. The CDR3 totals 19 residues.